Listed below are T cell receptor beta chains from one sample, sequenced in a study of beta chain features in type 1 diabetes. Generated by immunoSEQ multiplex PCR, the TCRdb table keeps only in-frame clones and is missing some. The table records around 250,000 clones, roughly 14% of them present only once. Sequencing was carried out using naive CD4+ T cells from blood. Receptor source: a young man with type 1 diabetes. Each CDR3 is given with its conserved first and last residue. Fields, in order: clone size, D gene, J gene, V gene, CDR3 DNA, CDR3 protein. D genes are given only for firm matches. Clone size is given for some rows only: seen once, a few or many times, or a class if the clone is expanded.

>.|.|TRBJ1-6|TRBV2
TGTGCCAGCAGTGAAGGGGGCTCCTCCTATAATTCACCCCTCCACTTT
CASSEGGSSYNSPLHF
>.|.|TRBJ1-3|TRBV29-1
TGCAGCGTTGAACGGGGCTCTGGAAACACCATATATTTT
CSVERGSGNTIYF
>few|TRBD1|TRBJ2-5|TRBV5-1
TGCGCCAGCAGCCGTCAGACAGGGGGCCAAGAGACCCAGTACTTC
CASSRQTGGQETQYF
>few|TRBD2|TRBJ2-5|TRBV11-2
TGTGCCAGCAGCCAGGGACTAGCGGGGGTAGAGACCCAGTACTTC
CASSQGLAGVETQYF
>few|TRBD1|TRBJ1-2|TRBV29-1
TGCAGCGTCGAAGGACTGTTTGGAGACAGGGGAGCGGGCTATGGCTACACCTTC
CSVEGLFGDRGAGYGYTF
>.|.|TRBJ1-3|TRBV7-9
TGTGCCAGCAGCCCCCGGTACCGAAACACCATATATTTT
CASSPRYRNTIYF
>few|.|TRBJ2-5|TRBV19
TGTGCCAGTAGTGAGGGTGGAGAGACCCAGTACTTC
CASSEGGETQYF
>few|TRBD1|TRBJ2-7|TRBV5-1
TGCGCCAGCAGCCCGGGACAGGCATCCTACGAGCAGTACTTC
CASSPGQASYEQYF
>.|.|TRBJ2-5|TRBV5-1
TGCGCCAGCAGCTTGGGGGCAGTACAAGAGACCCAGTACTTC
CASSLGAVQETQYF
>.|TRBD1|TRBJ1-4|TRBV30
TGTGCCTGGAGGCGACAGGGCATCAATGAAAAACTGTTTTTT
CAWRRQGINEKLFF
>.|TRBD1|TRBJ1-5|TRBV5-1
TGCGCCAGCAGCCCTGGGACAGAGGGGCCCCAGCCCCAGCATTTT
CASSPGTEGPQPQHF
>.|TRBD1|TRBJ1-2|TRBV28
TGTGCCAGCGGTCAATCGACAGGGGGCTCTCTCTACACCTTC
CASGQSTGGSLYTF
>few|TRBD1|TRBJ2-7|TRBV18
TGTGCCAGCTCACCTGGACAGGGGGAGAGGGAGCAGTACTTC
CASSPGQGEREQYF
>.|TRBD2|TRBJ2-5|TRBV19
TGTGCCAGTAGTATAGAGGCTAGCGGGGGGGCCGGGTTCCGGGAGACCCAGTACTTC
CASSIEASGGAGFRETQYF
>.|.|TRBJ1-1|TRBV4-2
TGTGCCAGCAGCCCCCAGGGTGGGGGCGCCATGAACACTGAAGCTTTCTTT
CASSPQGGGAMNTEAFF
>few|TRBD1|TRBJ2-2|TRBV30
TGTGCCTGGAATCCGGGGACAGGGGGTCCGGGGGAGCTGTTTTTT
CAWNPGTGGPGELFF
>.|TRBD1|TRBJ1-2|TRBV9
TGTGCCAGCAGCGTAGCTGAGTTGAGACAGGGAATCTATGGCTACACCTTC
CASSVAELRQGIYGYTF
>.|.|TRBJ2-1|TRBV28
TGTGCCAGCAGTTCCCAGACTTCCCCTCCACTAAGCTCCTACAATGAGCAGTTCTTC
CASSSQTSPPLSSYNEQFF
>.|.|TRBJ1-1|TRBV5-1
TGCGCCAGCAGCTGGACGGGGAGCACTGAAGCTTTCTTT
CASSWTGSTEAFF
>few|.|TRBJ2-7|TRBV20-1
TGCAGTGCTAGAGATCGGGTCGAGCAGTACTTC
CSARDRVEQYF
>few|TRBD1|TRBJ2-5|TRBV27
TGTGCCAGCAGTCCCGGACAGGGTGGGATGGAGACCCAGTACTTC
CASSPGQGGMETQYF
>few|.|TRBJ2-3|TRBV5-1
TGCGCCAGCAGCAAAGGAGCAGAAACTAGCACAGATACGCAGTATTTT
CASSKGAETSTDTQYF
>few|.|TRBJ2-3|TRBV7-9
TGTGCCAGCAGCTTAGCCTTAGTAAGCACAGATACGCAGTATTTT
CASSLALVSTDTQYF
>.|TRBD1|TRBJ2-7|TRBV6-5
TGTGCCAGCAGTTACTCGAGACAGGGGGCCTACGAGCAGTACTTC
CASSYSRQGAYEQYF
>once|.|TRBJ2-3|TRBV5-6
TGTGCCAGCAGCTTGGGTCTCGGCGGGGATACGCAGTATTTT
CASSLGLGGDTQYF
>.|TRBD2|TRBJ2-3|TRBV30
TGTGCCTGGAGTCGGGGCGGGGGACTTAGCACAGATACGCAGTATTTT
CAWSRGGGLSTDTQYF
>few|.|TRBJ2-2|TRBV7-8
TGTGCCAGCAGCCCCAGGGACTTCCCCGGGGAGCTGTTTTTT
CASSPRDFPGELFF
>.|.|TRBJ1-2|TRBV6-1
TGTGCCAGCAGTATACAGGCTAGCTATGGCTACACCTTC
CASSIQASYGYTF
>.|TRBD1|TRBJ1-5|TRBV6-1
TGTGCCAGCAGTGGGGGGACAGGGGGAGGTCAGCCCCAGCATTTT
CASSGGTGGGQPQHF
>.|TRBD2|TRBJ2-1|TRBV2
TGTGCCAGCATGTTCCAGGGACTAGCGGGGAACAATGAGCAGTTCTTC
CASMFQGLAGNNEQFF
>.|TRBD2|TRBJ2-1|TRBV5-4
TGTGCCAGCAGCTTGTCCGTCCTAGCGGGAGTGCTTTCTAATGAGCAGTTCTTC
CASSLSVLAGVLSNEQFF
>.|TRBD1|TRBJ1-3|TRBV7-9
TGTGCCAGCAGCCGAACAGGGGCCGGAAACACCATATATTTT
CASSRTGAGNTIYF
>.|.|TRBJ1-5|TRBV7-2
TGTGCCAGCAGCCATAACGGGATCAATCAGCCCCAGCATTTT
CASSHNGINQPQHF
>few|TRBD1|TRBJ1-1|TRBV28
TGTGCCAGCAGTTCGGGACAGGGGGCCGCCACTGAAGCTTTCTTT
CASSSGQGAATEAFF
>few|TRBD2|TRBJ2-3|TRBV11-3
TGTGCCAGCAGCTTAGGGGGCGGGGGGGCCTGGGATACGCAGTATTTT
CASSLGGGGAWDTQYF
>.|.|TRBJ1-2|TRBV7-9
TGTGCCAGCAGCTTAGTTAGGGCCCGTGACAGCGACTATGGCTACACCTTC
CASSLVRARDSDYGYTF
>few|.|TRBJ1-1|TRBV27
TGTGCCAGCAGGACGGACAGCCGTGGCACTGAAGCTTTCTTT
CASRTDSRGTEAFF
>.|TRBD1|TRBJ2-5|TRBV5-1
TGCGCCAGCAGCTCTCCGGGACAGGGGAACCAAGAGACCCAGTACTTC
CASSSPGQGNQETQYF
>.|.|TRBJ1-1|TRBV11-3
TGTGCCAGCAGCCCCCACCTTAGGCAGGACTTAGGCACTGAAGCTTTCTTT
CASSPHLRQDLGTEAFF
>few|TRBD1|TRBJ1-4|TRBV23-1
TGCGCCAGCAGTCACCCCCGGGACAGGGGCATGAATGAAAAACTGTTTTTT
CASSHPRDRGMNEKLFF
>.|.|TRBJ2-2|TRBV18
TGTGCCAGCTCACCACCGGAGGGGAGAAACACCGGGGAGCTGTTTTTT
CASSPPEGRNTGELFF
>few|TRBD2|TRBJ2-3|TRBV6-6
TGTGCCACCCGACGGGGAGGGGCTAGCACAGATACGCAGTATTTT
CATRRGGASTDTQYF
>few|TRBD1|TRBJ2-1|TRBV5-1
TGCGCCAGCAGCTTAGACAGGGGTGAGCAGTTCTTC
CASSLDRGEQFF
>few|.|TRBJ2-5|TRBV6-6
TGTGCCAGCAGTCCCCGGCGGGGGCGGGAGACCCAGTACTTC
CASSPRRGRETQYF
>few|.|TRBJ2-2|TRBV4-1
TGCGCCAGCAGTGGAGGGAACGCGAACACCGGGGAGCTGTTTTTT
CASSGGNANTGELFF
>.|TRBD1|TRBJ2-1|TRBV5-6
TGTGCCAGCAGCTGGGCCCCGGGACAGGGGGCTTGGAATGAGCAGTTCTTC
CASSWAPGQGAWNEQFF